These 20 T cell receptor beta chains were sequenced from one sample in a study of T cells expressing NK-cell markers. TCRdb re-analyzed the 5' RACE reads; it lists each CDR3 protein once, without DNA. Its listing shows about 150,000 distinct CDR3 sequences. The sample taken for sequencing was blood T cells: a sorted CD56 or NKG2C T cell subset, CD4+ or CD8+ T cells, or bulk PBMC T cells (not recorded which). Source of these receptors: a woman aged 50 to 60 in good health.

The genes are TRBV6-2 or TRBV6-3 and TRBJ2-3. Germline CDR1 reads MNHEY; CDR2 reads SVGEGT. The CDR3 consists of 17 residues. The CDR3 reads CASATGFADSSTDTQYF.

The chain combines TRBV19 with TRBJ1-5; TCRdb's D call of TRBD1 is untestable without DNA. CDR3 length: 14 amino acids. Germline assignment: CDR1 LNHDA and CDR2 SQIVND (reference sequence). Here the CDR3 reads CASSAQGGVLPQHF.

The chain couples TRBV7-9 to TRBJ2-7; the TCRdb D gene call, TRBD1, has no DNA to confirm it. Germline V gene lookup returns CDR1 SEHNR and CDR2 FQNEAQ (reference sequence). The CDR3 consists of 15 residues. The chain's CDR3 is CASSLTGTRIYEQYF. The variable domain in full, with the rest retrieved from reference TRBV7-9 and TRBJ2-7, is DTGVSQNPRHKITKRGQNVTFRCDPISEHNRLYWYRQTLGQGPEFLTYFQNEAQLEKSRLLSDRFSAERPKGSFSTLEIQRTEQGDSAMYLCASSLTGTRIYEQYFGPGTRLTVT.

V usage is TRBV12-3 or TRBV12-4 and J usage is TRBJ2-1; TCRdb selects TRBD2, and the lack of DNA leaves this call unchecked. The CDR3 consists of 18 residues. CDR3 sequence reads: CASSLVLAGGPSYNEQFF.

The genes are TRBV4-1 and TRBJ2-5; TCRdb designates TRBD2, a call that cannot be tested without DNA. CDR1 MGHRA and CDR2 YSYEKL come from the germline V gene. The CDR3 is 16 residues long. CDR3 sequence: CASSQVAGENPETQYF.

The V and J genes are TRBV7-3 and TRBJ2-1. This CDR3 contains 16 residues. Germline V gives CDR1 SGHTA, CDR2 FQGTGA. The CDR3 loop is CASSRSTGGYYNEQFF.

This chain connects TRBV4-1 to TRBJ2-1; TCRdb returns TRBD2, unconfirmable since there is no DNA. This CDR3 spans 16 amino acids. Looked up from germline, CDR1 is MGHRA and CDR2 is YSYEKL. CDR3 amino acids: CASSQDLWTSGHEQFF.

The rearrangement links TRBV28 to TRBJ2-3. Germline lookup yields CDR1 MDHEN and CDR2 SYDVKM. The CDR3 loop spans 13 amino acids. CDR3 residues: CASNLDGTDTQYF.

The chain links TRBV6-5 to TRBJ2-1. The CDR3 is 15 amino acids. CDR1 is MNHEY and CDR2 is SVGAGI in the germline V gene. CDR3 region: CASSYEAGSYNEQFF.

The genes are TRBV24-1 and TRBJ2-1; TCRdb lists TRBD1, though no DNA is available to test this call. Germline V gives CDR1 KGHDR, CDR2 SFDVKD. This CDR3 spans 14 amino acids. CDR3 sequence: CATSDTGTGNEQFF.

V is TRBV4-1 and J is TRBJ2-1; TCRdb outputs TRBD2, but without DNA this stays unchecked. CDR1 MGHRA and CDR2 YSYEKL come from the germline V gene. CDR3 length: 18 amino acids. CDR3 loop: CASSQGRITSGNYNEQFF.

The chain has TRBV10-2 and TRBJ2-7; the D gene TCRdb calls, TRBD1, cannot be checked with no DNA. Germline V gives CDR1 WSHSY, CDR2 SAAADI. The CDR3 consists of 12 residues. The CDR3 loop is CASSDRANEQYF.

This chain joins TRBV6-2 or TRBV6-3 and TRBJ2-2. The CDR3 runs to 12 residues. In germline, CDR1 is MNHEY, CDR2 SVGEGT. Here the CDR3 reads CASSYPPRELFF.

The chain has TRBV11-3 and TRBJ1-2. Germline CDR1 and CDR2: SGHNT and YENEEA. There are 15 residues in the CDR3. This CDR3 is CASSARTGGPRGYTF.

The rearrangement uses TRBV4-1 and TRBJ1-2. Per germline, CDR1 MGHRA and CDR2 YSYEKL. The CDR3 is 11 residues long. CDR3 sequence reads: CASSSNYGYTF.

The rearrangement uses TRBV13 and TRBJ2-3; TCRdb picks TRBD2, but there is no DNA to check that call. There are 14 residues in the CDR3. Germline CDR1 PRHDT, CDR2 FYEKMQ (reference sequence). CDR3 residues: CASNTPGLSNTQYF.

The chain is built from TRBV5-1 and TRBJ2-1; TCRdb selects TRBD2, and the lack of DNA leaves this call unchecked. The CDR3 is 13 amino acids. Germline values: CDR1 SGHRS, CDR2 YFSETQ. CDR3 region: CASSLGTREEQFF.

The V and J genes are TRBV7-9 and TRBJ1-5; the D call of TRBD1 rests on TCRdb alone, since no DNA is present to check it. CDR3 length: 13 amino acids. Germline CDR1 reads SEHNR; CDR2 reads FQNEAQ (reference sequence). The CDR3 here is CASSSGGGQPQHF.

J is TRBJ2-3 and V is TRBV2; TCRdb's D call, TRBD2, is unchecked because there is no DNA. CDR3 length: 16 amino acids. In germline, CDR1 is SNHLY, CDR2 FYNNEI. CDR3 in amino acids: CASSVSGTSNTDTQYF.

This chain connects TRBV4-1 to TRBJ1-5; TCRdb picks TRBD1, but there is no DNA to check that call. Germline loops: CDR1 MGHRA, CDR2 YSYEKL. CDR3 length: 15 residues. The CDR3 loop reads CASSQSQGSNQPQHF.